This T cell receptor (beta chain) was profiled in a study of identical twins (dated by TCRdb to about 2016). Study-level background: To test whether fetal clonotypes persist, this study deep-sequenced TCR alpha and beta repertoires from monozygotic twins, from unrelated adults of various ages, and from cord blood. To rule out contamination, replicate twin experiments were performed at different times with different library preparation protocols. Broader findings and caveats from the paper: Zero-insertion analyses could be partly confounded by invariant T cells such as MAIT and iNKT, though diverse VJ usage argued against such confounding for most clonotypes. In monozygotic twins, recombination models systematically underestimated out-of-frame TCR alpha sharing, but the models matched the sharing seen between unrelated individuals. Compared with coincidental sharing between unrelated individuals, out-of-frame TCR alpha sequences shared between twins had an excess of sequences with low generation probability. Abundant cord blood beta clonotypes had fewer insertions, young adult naive repertoires showed a similar but weaker trend, and memory repertoires showed no such trend. Conclusions relied on cross-sectional statistical analysis, since the same donors could not be followed over many years. A weaker excess of twin sharing was found in beta out-of-frame sequences because the signal-to-noise ratio was lowered by fewer shared sequences.

The library was generated by 5' RACE. The sequencer was an Illumina HiSeq 2000. Template switching added a universal primer binding site, and the final cDNA carried a unique molecular identifier that allowed TCR cDNA molecules to be counted accurately. Specific primers in the conserved constant-segment region were used to synthesize first-strand cDNA for TCR alpha and beta chains. Each cDNA library was double barcoded, with a SMART-Mk sample barcode plus Illumina barcodes, to control for contamination. TruSeq adapter sequences, together with Illumina sample barcodes, were added in two successive PCR steps. The Illumina HiSeq platform was used with custom primers to sequence TCR alpha and beta cDNA libraries. The authors' analysis ran thus. Unique molecular identifiers were extracted from raw reads with MiGEC, and CDR3 positions were determined with MiXCR. For each individual, recombination models were inferred using an EM algorithm with the repgenHMM and IGoR tools. The analysis of shared clonotypes was done with the tcR package in R, with sharing normalized by the product of cloneset sizes. To study raw recombination free of thymic and clonal selection effects, out-of-frame nonproductive sequences were analyzed. TCRdb handled the public reads itself, with Q25 trimming in fastp and clone calling in MiXCR, and kept productive beta chains. Rows with one shared CDR3 protein collapse into an entry with the most common genes and DNA. These V and J calls originate from TCRdb's pipeline instead of the authors' own analysis. This sample holds roughly 630,000 distinct CDR3 sequences; under 8.5% were observed only once. Jointly, the top ten make up 1.6% of the sample.

Every donor in the study was a healthy Caucasian. The twin cohort consisted of three pairs of female monozygotic twins, all aged roughly 18 to 30 years. RNA for TCR libraries was isolated from peripheral blood mononuclear cells. A note on this clonotype: Its antigen is currently not known. There are no base qualities to consult, and no much larger clone falls within one base.

Based on the germline V gene, the CDR1 and CDR2 sequences are MNHGY and SVAAGI. The V and J ends are trimmed by 0 bases and 7 bases, leaving 16 bases between them. Inclusive of the bounding cysteine and phenylalanine, the CDR3 is 16 residues long. Just the 48-base CDR3 DNA is kept, in frame starting at base 1. These sequences were also reported in another study, on yellow fever vaccine responses in identical twins. According to the second study: The authors reported that the T cell response to vaccination in identical twins appeared partly convergent and partly personalized. In identical twins, the study followed T cell clones that responded to the vaccine with precision.

The sequencing input was PBMCs. The TCR originated in a woman aged 18-29 years in good health. The rearrangement joined TRBV6-9 to TRBJ2-1, with the D assignment possibly TRBD1 or TRBD2, given 6 matching bases for each. At the DNA level, the sequence is TGTGCCAGCAGTTATTCTCGGGGGCTAGCGAGGAATGAGCAGTTCTTC. It codes for CASSYSRGLARNEQFF.